This TCR beta chain emerged from a study of cytomegalovirus exposure and HLA in healthy donors. Study-level background: Genotyping showed roughly 86% of approximately 430 donors falling in the Caucasian-associated ancestry cluster.

This clone was counted a single time. Vbeta (60) and Jbeta (13) primers were used in the PCR. Libraries were prepared by immunoSEQ multiplex PCR; TCRdb keeps only in-frame clonotypes and omits some of them. The sample holds 250,000 to 350,000 clones, 75% to 90% seen once. The germline V gene encodes CDR1 KGHSH and CDR2 LQKENI. V lost 6 bases and J lost 0; bases outside the gene matches: 6. The CDR3 has 15 residues. The sequenced material came from PBMCs. This TCR derives from a middle-aged man in good health and CMV-seropositive. The chain couples TRBV18 to TRBJ2-5; 8 nucleotides match TRBD1. The CDR3 spells CASSPRTGHQETQYF. The CDR3 DNA reads as TGTGCCAGCTCCCCGAGGACAGGGCACCAAGAGACCCAGTACTTC.